Described below is a single TCR beta chain sequence and its context. These data come from a study of blood T cell repertoires in COVID-19. Here immunoSEQ multiplex PCR was the method, and the copy in TCRdb shows in-frame clones only, minus some. Of 300,000 to 400,000 clones in the sample, approximately 86% were seen once. V lost 5 bases and J lost 3, with 13 bases in between. Per germline, CDR1 SEHNR and CDR2 FQNEAQ (reference sequence). The CDR3 extends over 14 amino acids. The genes are TRBV7-9 and TRBJ1-1, with D possibly matching TRBD1 (6 bases). This receptor was identified in a woman aged 60-70 years with COVID-19, enrolled during active disease. Sequencing was done on a sample of peripheral blood. CDR3 sequence: CASSRGRGDTEAFF. CDR3 bases: TGTGCCAGCAGCCGCGGGAGGGGGGACACTGAAGCTTTCTTT.